The 10 T cell receptor beta chains below were found in one sample sequenced in a study of cytomegalovirus exposure and HLA in healthy donors. 60 Vbeta and 13 Jbeta primers were used in PCR. This table comes from immunoSEQ multiplex PCR, and its TCRdb copy is limited to in-frame clones, with some not included. The sample lists approximately 130,000 clones, 60% to 85% occurring once. Sample: PBMCs. Source of these receptors: a woman aged 40-49 years in good health and CMV-seropositive.

The rearrangement joins TRBV7-9 to TRBJ1-2; TRBD1 matches at 8 bases. Germline assignment: CDR1 SEHNR and CDR2 FQNEAQ (reference sequence). V gave up 5 bases and J gave up 11 bases; unmatched junction bases: 10. This CDR3 region has 13 residues. CDR3 bases: TGTGCCAGCAGCCCGCAGGACAGGGCCACTTACACCTTC. Amino acids: CASSPQDRATYTF.

V gene TRBV4-3 combines with J gene TRBJ2-3, with 7 bases fitting TRBD2. With 0 bases clipped from V and 1 base from J, the junction kept 7 bases outside the gene matches. The CDR3 runs 17 residues. Germline V gene lookup returns CDR1 LGHNA and CDR2 YSLEER. The CDR3 DNA is TGCGCCAGCAGCCAAGATTTTTCCAGCGGGGGCACAGATACGCAGTATTTT. Amino acid sequence: CASSQDFSSGGTDTQYF.

The chain employs TRBV14 and TRBJ1-6; 7 bases agree with TRBD1. Germline-derived CDR1 and CDR2 are SGHDN and FVKESK. CDR3 length: 17 amino acids. V shed 5 bases and J 9 bases; nucleotides not matched to a gene: 16. The DNA for the CDR3 is TGTGCCAGCAGCGTAAAGCTCGGGACAGCATTATCTTCACCCCTCCACTTT. It translates to CASSVKLGTALSSPLHF.

The rearrangement uses TRBV7-2 and TRBJ2-7, with a weak D call TRBD1 (6 bases). This CDR3 spans 15 amino acids. CDR1 is SGHTA and CDR2 is FQGNSA in the germline V gene. Trimming pared 1 base from V and 0 bases from J, leaving 10 bases between. The CDR3, as DNA: TGTGCCAGCAGCTTAGGACAGGCAGTCTCCTACGAGCAGTACTTC. It codes for CASSLGQAVSYEQYF.

The chain has TRBV30 and TRBJ2-3, with 10 bases identical to TRBD2. With V trimmed by 2 bases and J by 2 bases, 4 bases remained unmatched. The length of the CDR3 is 15 residues. In germline, CDR1 is GTSNPN, CDR2 SVGIG (reference sequence). The CDR3 is CAWSPTSGFTDTQYF. As DNA, the CDR3 is TGTGCCTGGAGTCCGACTAGCGGGTTCACAGATACGCAGTATTTT.

This chain uses TRBV10-2 with TRBJ1-6, with D possibly being TRBD1 (5 bases). The CDR3 sequence is 15 residues long. The germline V gene encodes CDR1 WSHSY and CDR2 SAAADI. V was cut by 0 bases and J by 7 bases, with 10 bases left in between. This chain's CDR3 is CASSESGGRNSPLHF. The CDR3 DNA reads as TGCGCCAGCAGTGAGTCCGGGGGAAGGAATTCACCCCTCCACTTT.

The sample holds a few counts of this clone. This chain links TRBV5-4 with TRBJ2-1, with 9 positions matching TRBD2. The length of the CDR3 is 16 residues. V was pared by 0 bases and J by 8 bases, with 9 bases of the junction left unmatched. Germline V gene sequence: CDR1 SGHNT, CDR2 YYREEE (reference sequence). CDR3 protein: CASSLGPSGMFDEQFF. The CDR3 DNA reads TGTGCCAGCAGCTTGGGGCCTAGCGGGATGTTTGATGAGCAGTTCTTC.

The chain links TRBV6-6 to TRBJ2-1; no firm D call. Trimming stripped 0 bases from V and 8 bases from J, with 5 bases between. Germline CDR1 MNHNY, CDR2 SVGAGI (reference sequence). CDR3 length: 12 amino acids. The CDR3 nucleotides read TGTGCCAGCAGTTACTCCGAGTATGAGCAGTTCTTC. Its protein product is CASSYSEYEQFF.

This rearrangement joins TRBV29-1 to TRBJ2-7; 7 bases match TRBD1. V shed 5 bases and J 1 base; nucleotides not matched to a gene: 11. CDR3 length: 15 amino acids. The germline V gene encodes CDR1 SQVTM and CDR2 ANQGSEA. CDR3 amino acids: CSVTRQGPLSYEQYF. The CDR3 DNA sequence: TGCAGCGTTACCCGACAGGGCCCACTTTCCTACGAGCAGTACTTC.

This clone appeared a few times. The rearrangement uses TRBV28 and TRBJ1-5; D is perhaps TRBD1 (5 bases). CDR1 and CDR2 (germline): MDHEN, SYDVKM. Trimming cost V 6 bases and J 6 bases, with 6 bases left between them. This CDR3 region has 11 residues. The CDR3 loop reads CASSRAQPQHF. CDR3 coding DNA: TGTGCCAGCAGCAGGGCTCAGCCCCAGCATTTT.